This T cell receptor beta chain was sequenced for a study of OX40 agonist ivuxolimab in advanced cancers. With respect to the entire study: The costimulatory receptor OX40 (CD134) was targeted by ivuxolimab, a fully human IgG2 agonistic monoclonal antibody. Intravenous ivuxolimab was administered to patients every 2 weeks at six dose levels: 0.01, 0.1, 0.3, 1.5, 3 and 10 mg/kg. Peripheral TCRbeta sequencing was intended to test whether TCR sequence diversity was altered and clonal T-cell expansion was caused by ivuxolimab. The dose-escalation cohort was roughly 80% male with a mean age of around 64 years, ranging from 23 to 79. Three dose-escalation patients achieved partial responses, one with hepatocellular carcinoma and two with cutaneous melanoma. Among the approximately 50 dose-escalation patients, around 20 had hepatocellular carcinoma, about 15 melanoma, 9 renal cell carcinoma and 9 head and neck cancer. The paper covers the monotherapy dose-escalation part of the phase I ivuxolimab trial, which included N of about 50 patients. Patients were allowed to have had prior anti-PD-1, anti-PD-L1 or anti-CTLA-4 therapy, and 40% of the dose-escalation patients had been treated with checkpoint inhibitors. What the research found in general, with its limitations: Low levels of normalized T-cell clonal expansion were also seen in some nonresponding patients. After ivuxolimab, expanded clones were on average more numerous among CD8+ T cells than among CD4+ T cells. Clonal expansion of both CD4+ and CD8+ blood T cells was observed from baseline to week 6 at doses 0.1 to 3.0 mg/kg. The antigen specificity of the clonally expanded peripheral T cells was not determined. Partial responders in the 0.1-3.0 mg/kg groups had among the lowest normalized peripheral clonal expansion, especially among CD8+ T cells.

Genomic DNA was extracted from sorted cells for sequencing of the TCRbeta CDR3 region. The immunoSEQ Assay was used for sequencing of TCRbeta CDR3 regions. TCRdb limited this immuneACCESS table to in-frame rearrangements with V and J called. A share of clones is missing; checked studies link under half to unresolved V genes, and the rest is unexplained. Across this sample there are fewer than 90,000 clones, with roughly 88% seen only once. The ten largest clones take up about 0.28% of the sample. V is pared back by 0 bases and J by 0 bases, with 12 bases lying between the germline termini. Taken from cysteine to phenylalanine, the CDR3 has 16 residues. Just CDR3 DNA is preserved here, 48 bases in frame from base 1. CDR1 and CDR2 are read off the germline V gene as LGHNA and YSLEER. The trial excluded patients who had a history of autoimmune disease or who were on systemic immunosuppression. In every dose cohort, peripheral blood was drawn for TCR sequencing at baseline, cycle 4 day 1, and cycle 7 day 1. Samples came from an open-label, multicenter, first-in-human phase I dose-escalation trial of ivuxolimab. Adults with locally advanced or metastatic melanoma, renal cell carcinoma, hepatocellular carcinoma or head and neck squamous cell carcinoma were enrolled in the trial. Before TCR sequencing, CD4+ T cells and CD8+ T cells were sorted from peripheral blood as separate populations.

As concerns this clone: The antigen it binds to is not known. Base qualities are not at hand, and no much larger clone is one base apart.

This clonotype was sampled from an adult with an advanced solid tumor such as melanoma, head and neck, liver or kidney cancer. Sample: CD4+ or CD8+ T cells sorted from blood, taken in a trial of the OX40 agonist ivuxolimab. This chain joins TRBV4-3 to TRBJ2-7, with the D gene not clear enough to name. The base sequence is TGCGCCAGCAGCCAAGATTGGGCATCCAGCTCCTACGAGCAGTACTTC. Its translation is CASSQDWASSSYEQYF.